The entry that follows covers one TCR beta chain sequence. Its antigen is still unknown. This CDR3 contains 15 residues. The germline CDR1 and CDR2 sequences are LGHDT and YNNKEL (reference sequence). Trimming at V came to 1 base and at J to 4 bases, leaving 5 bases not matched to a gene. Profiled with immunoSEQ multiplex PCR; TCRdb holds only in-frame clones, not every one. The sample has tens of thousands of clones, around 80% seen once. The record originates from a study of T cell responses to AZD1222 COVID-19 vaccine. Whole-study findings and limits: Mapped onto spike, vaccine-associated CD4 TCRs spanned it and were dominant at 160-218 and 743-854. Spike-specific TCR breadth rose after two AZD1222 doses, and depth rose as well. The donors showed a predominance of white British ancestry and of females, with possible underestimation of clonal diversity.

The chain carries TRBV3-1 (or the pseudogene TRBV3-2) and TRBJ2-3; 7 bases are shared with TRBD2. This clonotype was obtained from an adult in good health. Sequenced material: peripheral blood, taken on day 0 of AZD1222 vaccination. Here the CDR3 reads CASSQVGEGADTQYF. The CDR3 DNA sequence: TGTGCCAGCAGCCAAGTGGGGGAGGGCGCAGATACGCAGTATTTT.